The entry that follows covers one T cell receptor beta chain sequence. The antigen this receptor binds is unknown. One base away there is no much larger clone; base qualities are not given. The data were obtained in a study of blood T cell repertoires in COVID-19 (TCRdb year 2020). In the study overall: The collaborator samples originated in the United States, Italy and Spain and spanned the acute and convalescent phases of COVID-19. The prospective study material was composed of cDNA or gDNA derived from T cells, B-cell-depleted T cells, or PBMCs. The dataset comprised deeply sampled blood TCRbeta repertoires from subjects exposed to, actively infected with, or recovered from COVID-19. The repertoires were made available in a free public database intended to serve as a resource for research on the immune response to SARS-CoV-2. Samples came from the ongoing ImmuneRACE study (first 160 participants) plus 1,254 subjects from 6 global collaborators. Nearly every sample came with metadata listing a de-identified subject ID, COVID-19 status, age in years and sex. Where HLA class I and class II types were available, the types were taken from metadata supplied by the sample provider, not from assay-based typing.

Collaborating institutions collected whole blood in K2EDTA tubes following their own protocols. Collaborator samples were shipped for TCRbeta analysis as frozen whole blood, isolated PBMCs, or DNA extracted from either sample type. The CDR3 spans 16 residues, from the cysteine through the phenylalanine. The only DNA kept is the CDR3, 48 bases in frame from the first base. V loses 4 bases at its end and J loses 8 bases; junction bases beyond the gene matches: 11. From the germline V gene, CDR1 is SGHDN and CDR2 is FVKESK. The investigation overall reported the following: The amount of clinical and demographic metadata varied by source and participant and was provided uncurated.

The immunoSEQ Assay, a bias-controlled multiplex PCR, was used to amplify TCRbeta CDR3 regions from genomic DNA. Per the authors' processing: The number of nucleated cells in each sample was estimated by amplification of reference gene primers within the assay. Sequence reads were collapsed and filtered to measure the absolute abundance of every unique TCRbeta CDR3 rearrangement. For each sample, productive Simpson clonality was calculated by taking the square root of Simpson's diversity index across productive rearrangements. TCRdb stores this immuneACCESS table with in-frame sequences only. Part of the clones is absent; in the studies checked, under half of the shortfall reflects unresolved V genes, and no reason is known for the rest. Clone size and V and J calls were adopted from that table, with D and trimming inferred from the DNA. Here the sample has about 16,000 clones; 85% to 90% occur a single time. In total, the top ten clones hold approximately 24% of the sample.

Sequencing was done on a sample of peripheral blood. This sequence uses TRBV14 and TRBJ2-1; 10 bases in between match TRBD2. The receptor's source is a man in his 60s with acute or convalescent COVID-19. Here the CDR3 is given as CASSLHSGRISYEQFF. The nucleotide sequence reads as follows: TGTGCCAGCAGCCTACATAGCGGGAGGATTAGTTATGAGCAGTTCTTC.